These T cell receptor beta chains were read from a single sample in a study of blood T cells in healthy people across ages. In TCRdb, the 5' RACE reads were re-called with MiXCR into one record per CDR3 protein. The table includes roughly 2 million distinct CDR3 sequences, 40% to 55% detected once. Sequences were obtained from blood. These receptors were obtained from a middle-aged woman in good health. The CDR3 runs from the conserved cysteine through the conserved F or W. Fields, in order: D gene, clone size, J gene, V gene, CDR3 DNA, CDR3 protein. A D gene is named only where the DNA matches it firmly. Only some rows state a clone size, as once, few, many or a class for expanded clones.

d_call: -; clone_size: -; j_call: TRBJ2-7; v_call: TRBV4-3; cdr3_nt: TGCGCCAGCAGCCAAGATGGGAACCGATACAATGAGCAGTACTTC; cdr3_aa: CASSQDGNRYNEQYF
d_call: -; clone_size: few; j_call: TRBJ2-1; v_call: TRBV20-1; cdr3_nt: TGCAGTGCCGCCCCTAGGAGCGGAGCCTACAATGAGCAGTTCTTC; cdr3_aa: CSAAPRSGAYNEQFF
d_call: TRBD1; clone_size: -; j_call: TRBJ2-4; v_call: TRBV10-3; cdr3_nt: TGTGCCATCAGTGAGCCGGGACAGTCCTACGGGCAGTACTTC; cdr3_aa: CAISEPGQSYGQYF
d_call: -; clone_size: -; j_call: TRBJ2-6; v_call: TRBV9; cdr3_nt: TGTGCCAGCAGCGTAGGCGGGCGCATAGAATCTGGGGCCAACGTCCTGACTTTC; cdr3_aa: CASSVGGRIESGANVLTF
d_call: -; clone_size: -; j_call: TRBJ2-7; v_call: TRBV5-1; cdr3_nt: TGCGCCAGCAGCTTTGAACCCCTTGGGGAGCAGTACTTC; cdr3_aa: CASSFEPLGEQYF
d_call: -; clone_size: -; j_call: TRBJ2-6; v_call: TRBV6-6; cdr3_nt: TGTGCCAGCAGTCGAACCTCTGGGGCCAACGTCCCGACTTTC; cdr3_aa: CASSRTSGANVPTF
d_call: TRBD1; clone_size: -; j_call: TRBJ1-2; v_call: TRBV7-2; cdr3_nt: TGTGCCAGCAGCGGGGGGATAGGGGGCGACTATGGCTACACCTTC; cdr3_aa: CASSGGIGGDYGYTF
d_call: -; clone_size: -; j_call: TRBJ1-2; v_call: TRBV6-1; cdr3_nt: TGTGCCAGCAGTGAAATCCCCCAGGGCAACTATGGCTACACCTTC; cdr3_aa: CASSEIPQGNYGYTF
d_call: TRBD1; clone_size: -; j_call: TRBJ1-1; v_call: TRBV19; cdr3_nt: TGTGCCAGTAGTGTGACAGGGGACGGGACTGAAGCTTTCTTT; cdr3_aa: CASSVTGDGTEAFF
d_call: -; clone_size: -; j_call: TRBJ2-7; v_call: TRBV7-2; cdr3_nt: TGTGCCAGCAGCTCAAGAGAAGGGATTGAGCAGTACTTC; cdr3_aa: CASSSREGIEQYF
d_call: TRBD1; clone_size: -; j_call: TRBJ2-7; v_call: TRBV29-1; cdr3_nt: TGCAGCGTGAGGGACAGAGTAGGGTACGAGCAGTACTTC; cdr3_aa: CSVRDRVGYEQYF
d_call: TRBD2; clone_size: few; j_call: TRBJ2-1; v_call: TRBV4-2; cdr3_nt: TGTGCCAGCAGCCACCCCAGCGGGACCTACAATGAGCAGTTCTTC; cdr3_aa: CASSHPSGTYNEQFF
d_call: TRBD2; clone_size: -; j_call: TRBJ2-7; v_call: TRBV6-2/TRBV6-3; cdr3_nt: TGTGCCAGCAGAAGCGGGGGGGAGTACTACGAGCAGTACTTC; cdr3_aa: CASRSGGEYYEQYF
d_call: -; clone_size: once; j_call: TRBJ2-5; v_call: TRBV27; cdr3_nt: TGTGCCAGCAGTTCTTGGAGAAGGGGGCAAGAGACCCAGTACTTC; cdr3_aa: CASSSWRRGQETQYF
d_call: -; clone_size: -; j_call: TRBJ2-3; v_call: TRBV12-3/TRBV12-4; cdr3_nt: TGTGCCAGCAGCCTTGGGAGAGGGGGGGCCGCTACGCAGTATTTT; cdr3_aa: CASSLGRGGAATQYF
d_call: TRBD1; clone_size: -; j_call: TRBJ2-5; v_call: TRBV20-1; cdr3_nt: TGCAGTGCGGCTACAGGGGGCTCTGAGACCCAGTACTTC; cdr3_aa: CSAATGGSETQYF
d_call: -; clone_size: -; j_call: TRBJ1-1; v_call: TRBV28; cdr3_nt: TGTGCCAGCAGGCCCACGGGGGCTGGGAACACTGAAGCTTTCTTT; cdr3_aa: CASRPTGAGNTEAFF
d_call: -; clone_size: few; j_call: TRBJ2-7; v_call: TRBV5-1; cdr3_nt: TGCGCCAGCAGAAACAGGGACCTGAACTACGAGCAGTACTTC; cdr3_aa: CASRNRDLNYEQYF
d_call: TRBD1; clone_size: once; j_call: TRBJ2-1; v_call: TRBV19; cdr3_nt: TGTGCCAGTAGCATAGCTACAGGGGCGGGCAATGAGCAGTTCTTC; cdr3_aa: CASSIATGAGNEQFF
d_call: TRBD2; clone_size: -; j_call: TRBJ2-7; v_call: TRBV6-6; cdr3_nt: TGTGCCAGCAGAATGAAGCGGGGGGCGCGTTCCTACGAGCAGTACTTC; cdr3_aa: CASRMKRGARSYEQYF
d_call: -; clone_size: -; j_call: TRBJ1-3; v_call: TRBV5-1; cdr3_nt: TGCGCCAGCAGCGAAGGACAATCTGGAAACACCATATATTTT; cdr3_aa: CASSEGQSGNTIYF
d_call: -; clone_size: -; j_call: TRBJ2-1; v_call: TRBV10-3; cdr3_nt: TGTGCCATCAGTGAAAGCTGGTCCACACAAGAGCGGTTCTTC; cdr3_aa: CAISESWSTQERFF
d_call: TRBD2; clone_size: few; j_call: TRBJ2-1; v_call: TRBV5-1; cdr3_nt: TGCGCCAGCAGCTTTTCTAGCGGAACCTACAATGAGCAGTTCTTC; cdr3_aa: CASSFSSGTYNEQFF
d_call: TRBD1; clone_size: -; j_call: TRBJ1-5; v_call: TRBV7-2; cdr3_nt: TGTGCCAGCAGCTTCCAGGGGGCGGAACAGCCCCAGCATTTT; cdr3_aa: CASSFQGAEQPQHF
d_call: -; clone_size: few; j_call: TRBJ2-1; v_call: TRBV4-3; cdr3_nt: TGCGCCAGCAGCCAAGATTTTAGTCCCCCGTGGAAATACAATGAGCAGTTCTTC; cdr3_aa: CASSQDFSPPWKYNEQFF
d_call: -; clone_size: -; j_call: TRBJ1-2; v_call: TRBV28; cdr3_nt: TGTGCCAGCTTCGTCCAGGGGAACCACTATGGCTACACCTTC; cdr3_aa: CASFVQGNHYGYTF
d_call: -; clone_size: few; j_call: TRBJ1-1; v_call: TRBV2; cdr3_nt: TGTGCCATCTCGATTCTAGTGAACACTGAAGCTTTCTTT; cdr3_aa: CAISILVNTEAFF
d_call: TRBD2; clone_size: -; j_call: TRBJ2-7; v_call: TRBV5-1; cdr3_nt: TGCGCCAGCAGCGTGGTCTATGGGACTAGCGGCGGGGATGAGCAGTACTTC; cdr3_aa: CASSVVYGTSGGDEQYF
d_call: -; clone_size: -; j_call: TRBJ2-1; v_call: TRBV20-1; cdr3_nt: TGCAGTGGCCCGGACAGGGAGGGACGGAACTCCTACAATGAGCAGTTCTTC; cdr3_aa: CSGPDREGRNSYNEQFF
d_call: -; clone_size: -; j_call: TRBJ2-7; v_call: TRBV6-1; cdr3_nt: TGTGCCGGGGGGACACTTCTCAACGAGCAGTACTTC; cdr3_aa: CAGGTLLNEQYF
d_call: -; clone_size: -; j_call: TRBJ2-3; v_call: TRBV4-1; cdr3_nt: TGCGCCAGCACTCGGGCGGACGAAAGCACAGATACGCAGTATTTT; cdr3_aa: CASTRADESTDTQYF
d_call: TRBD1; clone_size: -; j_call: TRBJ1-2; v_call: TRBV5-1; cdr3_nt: TGCGCCAGCAGCTATGGCACCGGGACAGGGGATGGCTACACCTTC; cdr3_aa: CASSYGTGTGDGYTF
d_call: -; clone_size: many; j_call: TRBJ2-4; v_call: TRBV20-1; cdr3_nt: TGCAGTGCGGACCGGGCCTTAGCCAAAAACATTCAGTACTTC; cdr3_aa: CSADRALAKNIQYF
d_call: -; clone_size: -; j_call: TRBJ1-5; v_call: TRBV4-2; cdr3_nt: TGTGCCAGCAGCAGGAGGGGGGGTCAGCCCCAGCATTTT; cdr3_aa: CASSRRGGQPQHF
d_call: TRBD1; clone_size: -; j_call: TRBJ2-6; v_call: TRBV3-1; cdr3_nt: TGTGCCAGCAGCCCTCTCGCGGGACAGGGGGCTTCTGGGGCCAACGTCCTGACTTTC; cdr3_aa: CASSPLAGQGASGANVLTF
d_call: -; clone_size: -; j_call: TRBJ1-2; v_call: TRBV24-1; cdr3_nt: TGTGCCACCGGAGACAGGCTTAACGGCTACACCTTC; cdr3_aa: CATGDRLNGYTF
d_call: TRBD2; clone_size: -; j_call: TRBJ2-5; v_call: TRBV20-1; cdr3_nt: TGCAGTGCTAGTGAGGCTAGCGGGGGCGCAATTCAAGAGACCCAGTACTTC; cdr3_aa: CSASEASGGAIQETQYF
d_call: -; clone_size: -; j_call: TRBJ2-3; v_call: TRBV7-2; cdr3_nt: TGTGCCAGCATAGGGGGGGCCTTCACAGATACGCAGTATTTT; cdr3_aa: CASIGGAFTDTQYF
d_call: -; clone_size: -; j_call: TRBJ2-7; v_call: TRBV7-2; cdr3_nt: TGTGCCAGCTCGGGGGCTCGCCTAAATGAGCAGTACTTC; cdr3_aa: CASSGARLNEQYF
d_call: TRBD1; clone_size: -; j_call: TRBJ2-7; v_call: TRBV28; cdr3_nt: TGTGCCAGCAGTTCACGACAGGGTTTACACGAGCAGTACTTC; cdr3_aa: CASSSRQGLHEQYF
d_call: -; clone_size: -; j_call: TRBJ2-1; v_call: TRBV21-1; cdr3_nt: TGTGCCAGCCCAGTCGGGACAGGGCTTACTAGTTCCTCCTACAATGAGCAGTTCTTC; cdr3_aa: CASPVGTGLTSSSYNEQFF
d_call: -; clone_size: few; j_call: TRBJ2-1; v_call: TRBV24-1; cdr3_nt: TGTGCCACCAGTGAAGCCGGGACACTAGAGTTCTTC; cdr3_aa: CATSEAGTLEFF
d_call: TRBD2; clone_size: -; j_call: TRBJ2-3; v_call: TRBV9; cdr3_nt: TGTGCCAGCAGCGACCCGGGACTAGCGGGGGGCACAGATACGCAGTATTTT; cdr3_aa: CASSDPGLAGGTDTQYF
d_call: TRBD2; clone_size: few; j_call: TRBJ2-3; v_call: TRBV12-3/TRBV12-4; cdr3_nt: TGTGCCAGCAGTTTAGGAATCCAGCGGGGGGTCACAGATACGCAGTATTTT; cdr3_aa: CASSLGIQRGVTDTQYF
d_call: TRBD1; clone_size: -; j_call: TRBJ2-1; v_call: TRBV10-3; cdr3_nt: TGTGCCATCAGAGAGACCGGGACAGAGCCTTACAATGAGCAGTTCTTC; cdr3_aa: CAIRETGTEPYNEQFF
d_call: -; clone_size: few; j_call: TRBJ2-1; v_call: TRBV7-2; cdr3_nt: TGTGCCAGCAGCATATCAGGGGTGGTCAATGAGCAGTTCTTC; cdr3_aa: CASSISGVVNEQFF
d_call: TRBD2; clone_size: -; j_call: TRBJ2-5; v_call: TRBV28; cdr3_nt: TGTGCCAGCAGTAATCTTAGCGGGGGATCAGAGACCCAGTACTTC; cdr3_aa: CASSNLSGGSETQYF